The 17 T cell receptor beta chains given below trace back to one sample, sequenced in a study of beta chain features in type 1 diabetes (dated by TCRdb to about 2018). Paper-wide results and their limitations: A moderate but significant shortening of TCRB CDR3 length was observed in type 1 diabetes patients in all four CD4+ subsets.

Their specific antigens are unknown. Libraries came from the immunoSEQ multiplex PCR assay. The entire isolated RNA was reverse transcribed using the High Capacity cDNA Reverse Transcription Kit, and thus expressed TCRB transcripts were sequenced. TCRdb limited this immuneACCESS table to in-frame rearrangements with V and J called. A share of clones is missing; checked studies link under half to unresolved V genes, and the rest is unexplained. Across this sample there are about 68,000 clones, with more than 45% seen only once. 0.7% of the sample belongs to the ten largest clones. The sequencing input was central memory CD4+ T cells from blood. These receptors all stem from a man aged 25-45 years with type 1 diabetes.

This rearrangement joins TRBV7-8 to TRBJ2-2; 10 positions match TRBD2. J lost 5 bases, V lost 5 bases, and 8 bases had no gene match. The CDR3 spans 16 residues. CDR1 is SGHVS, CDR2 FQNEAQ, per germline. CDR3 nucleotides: TGTGCCAGCAGCAGACAGCTAGCGGGGGTAACCGGGGAGCTGTTTTTT. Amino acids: CASSRQLAGVTGELFF.

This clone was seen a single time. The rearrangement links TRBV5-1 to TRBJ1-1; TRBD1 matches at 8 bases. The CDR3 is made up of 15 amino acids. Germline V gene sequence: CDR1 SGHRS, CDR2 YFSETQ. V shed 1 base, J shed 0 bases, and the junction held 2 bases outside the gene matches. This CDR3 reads CASSLTGGLNTEAFF. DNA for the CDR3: TGCGCCAGCAGCTTGACAGGGGGTCTGAACACTGAAGCTTTCTTT.

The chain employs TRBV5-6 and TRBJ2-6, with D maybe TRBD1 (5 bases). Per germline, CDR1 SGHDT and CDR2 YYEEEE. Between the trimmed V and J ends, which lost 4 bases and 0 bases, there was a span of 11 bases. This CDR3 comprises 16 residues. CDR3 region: CASSLQVPSGANVLTF. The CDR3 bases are TGTGCCAGCAGCCTACAGGTACCCTCTGGGGCCAACGTCCTGACTTTC.

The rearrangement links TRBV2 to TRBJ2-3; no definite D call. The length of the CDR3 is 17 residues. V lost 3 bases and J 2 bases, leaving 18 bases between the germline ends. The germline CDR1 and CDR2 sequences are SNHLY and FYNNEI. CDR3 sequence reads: CASSDGVMVRNTDTQYF. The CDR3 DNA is TGTGCCAGCAGTGATGGTGTGATGGTCAGAAACACAGATACGCAGTATTTT. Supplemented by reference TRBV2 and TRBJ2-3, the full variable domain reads EPEVTQTPSHQVTQMGQEVILRCVPISNHLYFYWYRQILGQKVEFLVSFYNNEISEKSEIFDDQFSVERPDGSNFTLKIRSTKLEDSAMYFCASSDGVMVRNTDTQYFGPGTRLTVL.

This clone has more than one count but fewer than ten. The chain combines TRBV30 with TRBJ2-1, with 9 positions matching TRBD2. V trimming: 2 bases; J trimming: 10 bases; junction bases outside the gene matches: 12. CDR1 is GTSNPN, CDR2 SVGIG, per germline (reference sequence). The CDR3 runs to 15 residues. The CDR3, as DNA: TGTGCCTGGAGTCGTCGTGGTAGCGGGAGCGGCGAGCAGTTCTTC. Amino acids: CAWSRRGSGSGEQFF.

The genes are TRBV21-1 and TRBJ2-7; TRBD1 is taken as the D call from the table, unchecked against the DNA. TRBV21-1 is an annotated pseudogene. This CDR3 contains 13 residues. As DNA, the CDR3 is TGTGCCAGCAGGAACAGGGGTGGTTGGGAGCAGTACTTC. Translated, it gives CASRNRGGWEQYF.

The CDR3 reads CASSEEYEQYF. The CDR3 DNA follows: TGCGCCAGCAGCGAGGAGTACGAGCAGTACTTC. The chain combines TRBV5-1 with TRBJ2-7; D call uncertain. This CDR3 spans 11 amino acids. Germline V gives CDR1 SGHRS, CDR2 YFSETQ. With 4 bases removed from V and 4 bases from J, the gap between germline ends came to 6 bases.

CDR3 amino acids: CASSYGSGRGSEAFF. In DNA, the CDR3 is TGTGCCAGCAGTTACGGCTCAGGGAGGGGTTCTGAAGCTTTCTTT. V usage is TRBV6-6 and J usage is TRBJ1-1, with D possibly TRBD1 on 5 matching bases. V gave up 2 bases and J gave up 6 bases, with 16 bases separating them. The germline V gene encodes CDR1 MNHNY and CDR2 SVGAGI (reference sequence). This CDR3 spans 15 amino acids.

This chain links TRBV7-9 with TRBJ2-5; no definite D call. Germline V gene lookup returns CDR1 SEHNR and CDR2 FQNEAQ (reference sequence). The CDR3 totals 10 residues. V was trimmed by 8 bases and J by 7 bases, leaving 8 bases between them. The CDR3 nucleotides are TGTGCCAGCGGTACGGGGACCCAGTACTTC. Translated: CASGTGTQYF. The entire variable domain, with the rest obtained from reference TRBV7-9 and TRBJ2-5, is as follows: DTGVSQNPRHKITKRGQNVTFRCDPISEHNRLYWYRQTLGQGPEFLTYFQNEAQLEKSRLLSDRFSAERPKGSFSTLEIQRTEQGDSAMYLCASGTGTQYFGPGTRLLVL.

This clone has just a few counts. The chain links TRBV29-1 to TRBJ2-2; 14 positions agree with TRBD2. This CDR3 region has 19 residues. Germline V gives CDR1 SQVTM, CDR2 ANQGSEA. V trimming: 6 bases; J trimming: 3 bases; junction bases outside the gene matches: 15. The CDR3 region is CSVNPSTSGGAGDTGELFF. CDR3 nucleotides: TGCAGCGTCAACCCTTCGACTAGCGGGGGGGCCGGAGACACCGGGGAGCTGTTTTTT.

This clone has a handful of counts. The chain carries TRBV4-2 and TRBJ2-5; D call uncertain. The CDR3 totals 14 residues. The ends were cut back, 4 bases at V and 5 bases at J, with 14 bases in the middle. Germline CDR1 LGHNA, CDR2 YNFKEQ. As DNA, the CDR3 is TGTGCCAGCAGCCCCCTCGGTCGGGTGGAGACCCAGTACTTC. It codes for CASSPLGRVETQYF.

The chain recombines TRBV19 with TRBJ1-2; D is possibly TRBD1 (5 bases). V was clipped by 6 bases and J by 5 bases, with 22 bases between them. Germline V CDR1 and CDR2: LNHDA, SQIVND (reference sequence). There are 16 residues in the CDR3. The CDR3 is CASRPRGVLADYGYTF. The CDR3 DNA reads TGTGCCAGTAGGCCTCGGGGGGTCCTAGCCGATTATGGCTACACCTTC.

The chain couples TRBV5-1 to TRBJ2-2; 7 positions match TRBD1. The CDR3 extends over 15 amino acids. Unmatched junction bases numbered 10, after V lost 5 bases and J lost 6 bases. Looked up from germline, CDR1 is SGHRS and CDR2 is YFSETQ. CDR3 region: CASSSRTGMAGELFF. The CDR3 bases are TGCGCCAGCAGTTCCCGGACAGGAATGGCCGGGGAGCTGTTTTTT.

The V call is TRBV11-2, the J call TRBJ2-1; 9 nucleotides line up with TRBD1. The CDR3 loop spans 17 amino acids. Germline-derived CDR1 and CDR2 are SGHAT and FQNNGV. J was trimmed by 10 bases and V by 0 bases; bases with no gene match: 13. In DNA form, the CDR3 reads TGTGCCAGCAGCTTAGAATTAGGGGACAGGGCGATGTGGGAGCAGTTCTTC. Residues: CASSLELGDRAMWEQFF. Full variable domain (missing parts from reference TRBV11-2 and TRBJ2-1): EAGVAQSPRYKIIEKRQSVAFWCNPISGHATLYWYQQILGQGPKLLIQFQNNGVVDDSQLPKDRFSAERLKGVDSTLKIQPAKLEDSAVYLCASSLELGDRAMWEQFFGPGTRLTVL.

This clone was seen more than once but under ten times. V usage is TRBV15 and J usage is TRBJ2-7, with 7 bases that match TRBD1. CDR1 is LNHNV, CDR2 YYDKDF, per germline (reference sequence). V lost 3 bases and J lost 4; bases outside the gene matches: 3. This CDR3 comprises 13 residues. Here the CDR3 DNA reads TGTGCCACCAGCAGCCACAGGGGATACGAGCAGTACTTC. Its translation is CATSSHRGYEQYF.

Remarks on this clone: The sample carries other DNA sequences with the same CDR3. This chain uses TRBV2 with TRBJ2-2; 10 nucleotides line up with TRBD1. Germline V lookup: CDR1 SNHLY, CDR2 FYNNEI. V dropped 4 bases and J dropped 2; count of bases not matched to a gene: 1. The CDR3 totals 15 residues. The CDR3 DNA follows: TGTGCCAGCAGTGGACAGGGGGCCAACACCGGGGAGCTGTTTTTT. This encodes CASSGQGANTGELFF.

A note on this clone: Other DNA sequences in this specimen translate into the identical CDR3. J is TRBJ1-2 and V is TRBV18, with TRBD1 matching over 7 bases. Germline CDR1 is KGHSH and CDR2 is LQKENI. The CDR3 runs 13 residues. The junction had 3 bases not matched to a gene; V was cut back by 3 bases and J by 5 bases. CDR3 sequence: CASSPDREYGYTF. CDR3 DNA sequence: TGTGCCAGCTCACCTGACAGGGAATATGGCTACACCTTC.